The 8 T cell receptor beta chains in this list originate from one sample, sequenced in a study of blood T cell repertoires in COVID-19. Sequencing used immunoSEQ multiplex PCR; TCRdb keeps in-frame clones, though not all of them. Seen here are 400,000 or so clones, 75% to 90% observed once, and the top ten hold 0.95% to 1.3%. Sequences were obtained from PBMCs or T cells enriched from blood (not recorded which). The receptors come from a man aged 30 to 39 who had recovered from COVID-19.

The chain carries TRBV27 and TRBJ1-2, with D unresolved. Germline assignment: CDR1 MNHEY and CDR2 SMNVEV (reference sequence). This CDR3 is built from 15 residues. Trimming left V 6 bases short and J 3 bases short, with 17 bases between. CDR3: CASRRPIGVDYGYTF. Written as DNA, the CDR3 is TGTGCCAGCAGGAGACCAATCGGAGTCGACTATGGCTACACCTTC.

This clone came up once. The chain uses TRBV5-6 and TRBJ1-6, with D possibly matching TRBD1 (6 bases). The CDR3 covers 12 residues. Between the trimmed V and J ends, which lost 6 bases and 9 bases, there was a span of 10 bases. CDR1 is SGHDT and CDR2 is YYEEEE in the germline V gene. The CDR3 bases are TGTGCCAGCACCCAGGGGTCTTCACCCCTCCACTTT. Protein sequence: CASTQGSSPLHF. Full variable domain (missing parts from reference TRBV5-6 and TRBJ1-6): DAGVTQSPTHLIKTRGQQVTLRCSPKSGHDTVSWYQQALGQGPQFIFQYYEEEERQRGNFPDRFSGHQFPNYSSELNVNALLLGDSALYLCASTQGSSPLHFGNGTRLTVT.

The genes are TRBV28 and TRBJ2-5; D call uncertain. Looked up from germline, CDR1 is MDHEN and CDR2 is SYDVKM. V shed 4 bases and J shed 5 bases, with 11 bases lying between them. The CDR3 contains 13 residues. The CDR3 DNA reads as TGTGCCAGCAGTTATCCTTCTCTGGAGACCCAGTACTTC. It translates to CASSYPSLETQYF. The full variable domain, its missing parts supplied by reference TRBV28 and TRBJ2-5, is DVKVTQSSRYLVKRTGEKVFLECVQDMDHENMFWYRQDPGLGLRLIYFSYDVKMKEKGDIPEGYSVSREKKERFSLILESASTNQTSMYLCASSYPSLETQYFGPGTRLLVL.

The chain recombines TRBV24-1 with TRBJ2-1; no clear D gene. Trimming took 1 base from V and 4 from J, leaving 13 bases between them. The length of the CDR3 is 16 residues. Germline CDR1 is KGHDR and CDR2 is SFDVKD. The CDR3 region is CATSDFATLGYNEQFF. The CDR3 DNA sequence: TGTGCCACCAGTGATTTCGCAACGCTCGGGTACAATGAGCAGTTCTTC.

This clone showed up just a few times. V gene TRBV7-2 combines with J gene TRBJ1-5; weak D call: TRBD1 (5 bases). The germline V gene encodes CDR1 SGHTA and CDR2 FQGNSA. The CDR3 spans 16 residues. Trimming shortened V by 5 bases and J by 2 bases, and 16 bases separated the two germline ends. The CDR3 bases are TGTGCCAGCAGCCCCCCTGGAGGGGAGGGCAATCAGCCCCAGCATTTT. Encoded protein: CASSPPGGEGNQPQHF. The variable domain in full, with the rest retrieved from reference TRBV7-2 and TRBJ1-5, is GAGVSQSPSNKVTEKGKDVELRCDPISGHTALYWYRQSLGQGLEFLIYFQGNSAPDKSGLPSDRFSAERTGGSVSTLTIQRTQQEDSAVYLCASSPPGGEGNQPQHFGDGTRLSIL.

The CDR3: CASSLTGYYGYTF. For the CDR3, the DNA is TGTGCCAGCAGTTTGACAGGATACTATGGCTACACCTTC. V and J are TRBV12-3 or TRBV12-4 and TRBJ1-2; a possible D gene is TRBD1 (6 bases). This CDR3 has 13 residues. Trimming took off 3 bases at V and 3 bases at J, with 8 bases between the two ends.

J is TRBJ2-4 and V is TRBV28; maybe TRBD1 (6 bases). V dropped 5 bases and J dropped 4 bases, with 18 bases sitting between them. The germline gives CDR1 MDHEN, CDR2 SYDVKM. CDR3 size: 16 residues. CDR3 nucleotides: TGTGCCAGCAGTCCCCAAGCCCAGGGGCGTAAAAACATTCAGTACTTC. Protein: CASSPQAQGRKNIQYF.

The count of this clone is one. V is TRBV5-4 and J is TRBJ2-7, with D possibly TRBD1 on 6 matching bases. CDR1 is SGHNT and CDR2 is YYREEE in the germline V gene (reference sequence). V dropped 4 bases and J dropped 2 bases, with 10 bases sitting between them. The CDR3 consists of 13 residues. CDR3: CASSVRDTYEQYF. In DNA form, the CDR3 reads TGTGCCAGCAGCGTCCGGGACACCTACGAGCAGTACTTC.